Presented here are 2 T cell receptor beta chains from one specimen sequenced in a study of response to subunit inactivated influenza vaccine (dated by TCRdb to the late 2010s). Libraries came from RT-PCR. The instrument was an Illumina HiSeq 2500. The raw public data were reprocessed by TCRdb itself: fastp quality trimming at Q25, MiXCR clonotype calling, in-frame beta chains only. Duplicate CDR3 protein sequences are folded into a single record with the most common DNA and genes. For this sample the table gives 610,000 or so distinct CDR3 sequences, of which about 14% were detected only once. The leading ten clones occupy roughly 10% of the sample. The sample was PBMCs from blood, taken roughly 13 days after vaccination. The receptors here all came from a man between 50 and 59 years old who received an inactivated influenza vaccine. Donor details come from another sample of the same person, matched by shared clones.

The CDR3 sequence is CSASLTGGDEAFF. CDR3 nucleotide sequence: TGCAGTGCAAGCCTAACAGGGGGGGATGAAGCTTTCTTT. The V and J genes are TRBV20-1 and TRBJ1-1, with 8 bases identical to TRBD1. Trimming took 6 bases from V and 7 from J; bases not matched to a gene: 10. CDR1 and CDR2 (germline): DFQATT, SNEGSKA (reference sequence). The CDR3 sequence is 13 residues long.

This clonotype was seen just once. A much larger clone differs from this one at a single base, so this may be a read error. The gene calls are TRBV15 and TRBJ2-1, with TRBD1 matching 10 bases. The CDR3 has 15 residues. Germline V gene sequence: CDR1 LNHNV, CDR2 YYDKDF (reference sequence). Germline trimming cut 5 bases from V and 2 bases from J; bases unmatched to any gene: 3. The CDR3 is CATSWDRGTYNEQFF. CDR3 in DNA: TGTGCCACCAGCTGGGACAGGGGTACCTACAATGAGCAGTTCTTC.